This TCR beta chain came from a study of blood T cell repertoires in COVID-19. Overall study: Researchers got acute and convalescent COVID-19 samples from the United States, Italy and Spain. Nucleic acid was either cDNA or gDNA, and it came from T cells, B-cell-depleted T cells, or PBMCs.

This CDR3 is 16 amino acids long. V lost 1 base and J lost 0, with 8 bases in between. The germline V gene encodes CDR1 SGDLS and CDR2 YYNGEE. Repertoires were generated with immunoSEQ multiplex PCR, while TCRdb's copy carries only in-frame clones and drops some. The table records around 100,000 clones, around 89% of them present only once. The specimen sequenced was peripheral blood. This sequence joins TRBV9 and TRBJ1-6; D remains unclear. This receptor was obtained from an older woman with acute or convalescent COVID-19. The CDR3, as DNA: TGTGCCAGCAGCGTATTCCCGAGCTCCTATAATTCACCCCTCCACTTT. The encoded protein is CASSVFPSSYNSPLHF.